This TCR beta chain was recovered during a study of OX40 agonist ivuxolimab in advanced cancers. Study as a whole: Subjects had a mean age of about 57 years, with a range of roughly 23 to 79; roughly 80% were male.

Using immunoSEQ multiplex PCR, the repertoire was profiled, and TCRdb retains in-frame clones only, with some absent. This table holds about 59,000 clones, around 93% found once. CDR3 length equals 13 residues. V was trimmed by 0 bases and J by 4 bases, leaving 5 bases between them. The germline V gene encodes CDR1 SGHKS and CDR2 YYEKEE (reference sequence). The source was CD4+ or CD8+ T cells sorted from blood, collected in a trial of the OX40 agonist ivuxolimab. This sequence joins TRBV5-5 and TRBJ2-1, with D uncertain. The receptor's source is an adult with an advanced solid tumor such as melanoma, head and neck, liver or kidney cancer. The CDR3 sequence: CASSLELYNEQFF. The CDR3 DNA follows: TGTGCCAGCAGCTTGGAACTGTACAATGAGCAGTTCTTC. Based on the CDR3 plus reference TRBV5-5 and TRBJ2-1, the full variable domain is DAGVTQSPTHLIKTRGQQVTLRCSPISGHKSVSWYQQVLGQGPQFIFQYYEKEERGRGNFPDRFSARQFPNYSSELNVNALLLGDSALYLCASSLELYNEQFFGPGTRLTVL.